Presented here are 18 T cell receptor beta chains from one specimen sequenced in a study of response to subunit inactivated influenza vaccine. TCRdb used MiXCR to reprocess the RT-PCR reads, holding one entry per CDR3 protein. Of a few hundred thousand distinct CDR3 sequences listed, around 15% are singletons. The sample in question was PBMCs from blood, obtained about 12 days after vaccination. These receptors all come from a man in his fifties who received an inactivated influenza vaccine.

The sample holds a few counts of this clonotype. The chain uses TRBV7-2 and TRBJ2-7; D may be TRBD1 (6 bases). Germline V CDR1 and CDR2: SGHTA, FQGNSA. V was trimmed by 9 bases and J by 0 bases, leaving 18 bases between them. The length of the CDR3 is 15 residues. This chain's CDR3 is CASSWGPSSSYEQYF. Here the CDR3 DNA reads TGTGCCAGTTCCTGGGGGCCTTCAAGCTCCTACGAGCAGTACTTC.

This clonotype has more than one count but fewer than ten. This rearrangement joins TRBV4-3 to TRBJ2-2, with TRBD1 as a possible D gene (5 bases). Trimming cost V 0 bases and J 6 bases, with 11 bases left between them. This CDR3 has 15 amino acids. Germline V gene data show CDR1 as LGHNA and CDR2 as YSLEER. CDR3 in amino acids: CASSQDQGYAGELFF. Here the CDR3 DNA reads TGCGCCAGCAGCCAAGACCAGGGATATGCCGGGGAGCTGTTTTTT.

This clonotype appeared a few times. This sequence joins TRBV11-2 and TRBJ2-3, with 10 nucleotides matching TRBD2. J lost 1 base, V lost 8 bases, and 6 bases had no gene match. Germline lookup yields CDR1 SGHAT and CDR2 FQNNGV. The CDR3 sequence is 15 residues long. CDR3 coding DNA: TGTGCCAGCGACCCGACTAGCGGGCGCACAGATACGCAGTATTTT. Its translation: CASDPTSGRTDTQYF.

This sequence joins TRBV4-2 and TRBJ1-2; D is perhaps TRBD1 (5 bases). The CDR3 runs 15 residues. Germline-derived CDR1 and CDR2 are LGHNA and YNFKEQ. V lost 2 bases to trimming and J lost 6 bases, with 16 bases between them. This CDR3 is CASSQSAGGSNGYTF. In DNA, the CDR3 is TGTGCCAGCAGCCAAAGCGCTGGGGGTTCGAATGGCTACACCTTC.

The J gene is TRBJ1-2, the V gene TRBV7-2; tentative D call: TRBD1 (5 bases). The CDR3 runs to 13 residues. Germline V gene data show CDR1 as SGHTA and CDR2 as FQGNSA. V was trimmed by 1 base and J by 7 bases, leaving 10 bases between them. In nucleotides, the CDR3 is TGTGCCAGCAGCTTAGAGAGGGACCTTGGCTACACCTTC. Its translation: CASSLERDLGYTF. The whole variable domain, remainder taken from reference TRBV7-2 and TRBJ1-2, is GAGVSQSPSNKVTEKGKDVELRCDPISGHTALYWYRQSLGQGLEFLIYFQGNSAPDKSGLPSDRFSAERTGGSVSTLTIQRTQQEDSAVYLCASSLERDLGYTFGSGTRLTVV.

About this clonotype itself: The junction departs from the called germline gene at one end, perhaps through a read error. The V and J genes are TRBV29-1 and TRBJ2-1; unclear D gene. Germline lookup yields CDR1 SQVTM and CDR2 ANQGSEA. The CDR3 sequence is 11 residues long. CDR3 protein: CSVGSYKEQFF. The CDR3 DNA reads as TGCAGCGTTGGTTCCTACAAGGAGCAGTTCTTC.

This clonotype was counted between two and nine times. The gene calls are TRBV7-9 and TRBJ1-6, with 9 bases identical to TRBD1. The CDR3 sequence is 15 residues long. With 4 bases clipped from V and 9 bases from J, the junction kept 7 bases outside the gene matches. Germline loops: CDR1 SEHNR, CDR2 FQNEAQ (reference sequence). The CDR3 reads CASSSSGTGPSPLHF. CDR3 coding DNA: TGTGCCAGCAGCTCGTCCGGGACAGGGCCTTCACCCCTCCACTTT.

The chain has TRBV12-3 or TRBV12-4 and TRBJ2-7, with a tentative D call TRBD1 (6 bases). CDR3 size: 14 residues. V was cut by 5 bases and J by 2 bases, with 13 bases left in between. CDR3 nucleotides: TGTGCCAGCAGTCCCGGACAGCCGCCCTACGAGCAGTACTTC. Protein sequence: CASSPGQPPYEQYF.

This clonotype has more than one count but fewer than ten. The chain has TRBV5-1 and TRBJ2-1; TRBD2 matches 9 bases. Germline CDR1 is SGHRS and CDR2 is YFSETQ. The CDR3 is 17 residues long. V shed 0 bases, J shed 1 base, and the junction held 5 bases outside the gene matches. DNA for the CDR3: TGCGCCAGCAGCTTGGTAAGCGGGAGGACGTCCTACAATGAGCAGTTCTTC. Protein sequence: CASSLVSGRTSYNEQFF.

The gene calls are TRBV7-9 and TRBJ2-2; no firm D call. Trimming took 5 bases from V and 5 from J, leaving 15 bases between them. The length of the CDR3 is 15 residues. Per germline, CDR1 SEHNR and CDR2 FQNEAQ (reference sequence). CDR3 DNA sequence: TGTGCCAGCAGCCCCCCCGGCGGAGCTACCGGGGAGCTGTTTTTT. Translated, it gives CASSPPGGATGELFF.

The chain uses TRBV18 and TRBJ2-3; no clear D gene. Trimming removed 6 bases at V and 1 base at J, with 14 bases between. There are 15 residues in the CDR3. Germline CDR1 is KGHSH and CDR2 is LQKENI. The CDR3 nucleotides are TGTGCCAGCTCCGCGACTGGCCCCGGCACAGATACGCAGTATTTT. Protein: CASSATGPGTDTQYF.

This clonotype was observed a few times. The chain carries TRBV15 and TRBJ2-7, with D hard to call. This CDR3 region has 14 residues. Per germline, CDR1 LNHNV and CDR2 YYDKDF (reference sequence). V lost 0 bases and J 2 bases, leaving 8 bases between the germline ends. The CDR3 coding sequence is TGTGCCACCAGCAGAGACTGGAGCCCCTACGAGCAGTACTTC. Protein: CATSRDWSPYEQYF.

The chain combines TRBV25-1 with TRBJ2-7, with D unclear. Germline CDR1 reads MGHDK; CDR2 reads SYGVNS. The germline V and J ends were trimmed by 3 bases and 0 bases, with 12 bases remaining between them. This CDR3 comprises 15 residues. The CDR3 DNA reads TGTGCCAGCAGTGACGCAGGTGCCTCCTCCTACGAGCAGTACTTC. Residues: CASSDAGASSYEQYF.

This clonotype was detected many times. The chain has TRBV20-1 and TRBJ2-7; D is uncertain. Germline loops: CDR1 DFQATT, CDR2 SNEGSKA (reference sequence). CDR3 length equals 13 residues. V lost 3 bases and J 5 bases, leaving 14 bases between the germline ends. CDR3 nucleotides: TGCAGTGCTAGTCGGCCGCGAATAGACGAGCAGTACTTC. Its translation: CSASRPRIDEQYF.

This sequence joins TRBV7-9 and TRBJ2-5, with TRBD2 matching 12 bases. V shed 5 bases and J 4 bases; nucleotides not matched to a gene: 11. CDR3 length: 17 residues. Germline CDR1 and CDR2: SEHNR and FQNEAQ (reference sequence). The CDR3 nucleotides are TGTGCCAGCAGCCGAAAAAGACTAGCGGGAGAGGGAGAGACCCAGTACTTC. This gives the protein CASSRKRLAGEGETQYF.

This sequence joins TRBV28 and TRBJ2-3; 10 nucleotides agree with TRBD2. In germline, CDR1 is MDHEN, CDR2 SYDVKM. CDR3 size: 17 residues. The J segment lost 0 bases and the V segment lost 3 bases, leaving 6 bases of the junction unmatched. CDR3 sequence (DNA): TGTGCCAGCAGTTTGCTAGCGGGAGTGGCTAGCACAGATACGCAGTATTTT. Protein sequence: CASSLLAGVASTDTQYF.

Details on this clonotype: Just one base apart from a much larger clone, this may be a read error. The V gene is TRBV27, the J gene TRBJ2-3; 8 nucleotides line up with TRBD1. Unmatched junction bases numbered 6, after V lost 7 bases and J lost 0 bases. The germline CDR1 and CDR2 sequences are MNHEY and SMNVEV (reference sequence). The CDR3 is 15 residues long. CDR3: CASILRGQSTDTQYF. In DNA, the CDR3 is TGTGCCAGCATTCTCAGGGGGCAAAGCACAGATACGCAGTATTTT.

This clonotype was detected a few times. The CDR3 loop reads CASSLLESTDTQYF. CDR3 sequence (DNA): TGTGCCAGCAGTTTACTTGAGAGCACAGATACGCAGTATTTT. The rearrangement links TRBV12-3 or TRBV12-4 to TRBJ2-3, with D unresolved. V was shortened by 2 bases and J by 0 bases, with 6 bases between the two germline ends. The CDR3 spans 14 residues.